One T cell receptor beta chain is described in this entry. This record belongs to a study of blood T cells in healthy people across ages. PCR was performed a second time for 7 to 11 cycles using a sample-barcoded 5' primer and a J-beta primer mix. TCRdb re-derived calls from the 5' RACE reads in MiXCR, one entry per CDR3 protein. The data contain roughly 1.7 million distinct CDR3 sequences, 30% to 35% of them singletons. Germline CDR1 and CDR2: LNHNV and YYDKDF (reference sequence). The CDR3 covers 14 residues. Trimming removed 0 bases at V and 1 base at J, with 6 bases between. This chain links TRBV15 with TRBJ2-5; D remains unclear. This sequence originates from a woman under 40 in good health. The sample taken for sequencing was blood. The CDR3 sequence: CATSRDPIQETQYF. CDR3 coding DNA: TGTGCCACCAGCAGAGACCCCATCCAAGAGACCCAGTACTTC.